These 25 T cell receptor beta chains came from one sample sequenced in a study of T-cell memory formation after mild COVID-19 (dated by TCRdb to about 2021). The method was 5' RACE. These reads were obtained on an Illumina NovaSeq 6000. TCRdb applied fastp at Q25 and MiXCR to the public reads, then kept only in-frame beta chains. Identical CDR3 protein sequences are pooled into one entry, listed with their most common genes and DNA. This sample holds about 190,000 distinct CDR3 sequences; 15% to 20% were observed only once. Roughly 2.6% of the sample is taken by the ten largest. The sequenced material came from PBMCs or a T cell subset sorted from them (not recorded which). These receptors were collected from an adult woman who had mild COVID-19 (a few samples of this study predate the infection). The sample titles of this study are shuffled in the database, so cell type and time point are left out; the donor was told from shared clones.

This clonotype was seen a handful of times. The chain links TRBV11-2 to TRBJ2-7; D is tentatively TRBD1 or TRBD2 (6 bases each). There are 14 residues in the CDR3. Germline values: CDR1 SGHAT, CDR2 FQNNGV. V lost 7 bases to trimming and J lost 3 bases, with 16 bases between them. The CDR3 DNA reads TGTGCCAGCACGCGGGACAACGGATTCTACGAGCAGTACTTC. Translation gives CASTRDNGFYEQYF. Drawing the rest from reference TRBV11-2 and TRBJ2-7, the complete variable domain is EAGVAQSPRYKIIEKRQSVAFWCNPISGHATLYWYQQILGQGPKLLIQFQNNGVVDDSQLPKDRFSAERLKGVDSTLKIQPAKLEDSAVYLCASTRDNGFYEQYFGPGTRLTVT.

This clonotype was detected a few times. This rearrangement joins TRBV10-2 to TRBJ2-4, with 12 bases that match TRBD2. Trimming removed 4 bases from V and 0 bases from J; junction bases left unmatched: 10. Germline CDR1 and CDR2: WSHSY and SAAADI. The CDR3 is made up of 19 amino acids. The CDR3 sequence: CASSGGLAGGPGAKNIQYF. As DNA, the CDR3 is TGCGCCAGCAGTGGCGGCCTAGCGGGAGGGCCCGGAGCCAAAAACATTCAGTACTTC.

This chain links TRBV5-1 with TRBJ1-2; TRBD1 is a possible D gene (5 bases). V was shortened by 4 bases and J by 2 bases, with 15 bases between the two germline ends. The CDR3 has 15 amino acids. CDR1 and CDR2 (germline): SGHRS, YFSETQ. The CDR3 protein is CASSRGGGTNYGYTF. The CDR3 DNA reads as TGCGCCAGCAGCCGTGGGGGGGGAACGAACTATGGCTACACCTTC.

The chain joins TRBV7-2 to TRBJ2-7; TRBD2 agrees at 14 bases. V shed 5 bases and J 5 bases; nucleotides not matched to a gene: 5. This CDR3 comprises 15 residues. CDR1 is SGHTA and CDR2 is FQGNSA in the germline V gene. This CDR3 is CASSLRLAGGNEQYF. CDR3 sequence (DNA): TGTGCCAGCAGCCTCCGACTAGCGGGAGGGAACGAGCAGTACTTC.

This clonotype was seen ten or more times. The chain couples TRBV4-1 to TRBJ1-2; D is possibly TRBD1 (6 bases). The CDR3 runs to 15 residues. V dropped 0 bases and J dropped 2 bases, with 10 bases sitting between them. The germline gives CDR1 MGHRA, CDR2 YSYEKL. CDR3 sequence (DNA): TGCGCCAGCAGCCAAGAGAAGACAGGCAACTATGGCTACACCTTC. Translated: CASSQEKTGNYGYTF.

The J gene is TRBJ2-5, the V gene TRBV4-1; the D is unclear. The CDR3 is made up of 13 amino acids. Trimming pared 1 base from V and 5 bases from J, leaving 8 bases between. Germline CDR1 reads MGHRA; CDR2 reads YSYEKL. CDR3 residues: CASSQVLVETQYF. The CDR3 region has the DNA TGCGCCAGCAGCCAAGTTCTGGTGGAGACCCAGTACTTC.

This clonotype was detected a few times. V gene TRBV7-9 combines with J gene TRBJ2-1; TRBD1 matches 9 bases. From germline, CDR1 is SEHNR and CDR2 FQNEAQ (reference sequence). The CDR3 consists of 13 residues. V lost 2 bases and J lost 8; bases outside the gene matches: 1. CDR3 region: CASSLRDRDEQFF. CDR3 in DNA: TGTGCCAGCAGCTTACGGGACAGGGATGAGCAGTTCTTC.

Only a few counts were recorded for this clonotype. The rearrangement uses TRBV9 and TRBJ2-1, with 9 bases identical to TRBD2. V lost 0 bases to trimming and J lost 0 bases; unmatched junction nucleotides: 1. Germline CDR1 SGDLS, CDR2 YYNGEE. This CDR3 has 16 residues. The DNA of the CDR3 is TGTGCCAGCAGCGTAGATAGCGGGAGCTCCTACAATGAGCAGTTCTTC. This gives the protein CASSVDSGSSYNEQFF.

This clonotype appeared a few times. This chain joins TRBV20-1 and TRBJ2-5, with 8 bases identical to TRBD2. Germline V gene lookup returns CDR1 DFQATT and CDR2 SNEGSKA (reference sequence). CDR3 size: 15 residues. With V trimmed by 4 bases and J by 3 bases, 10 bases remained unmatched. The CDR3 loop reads CSATVLLAAEETQYF. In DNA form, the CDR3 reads TGCAGTGCTACCGTACTACTAGCGGCAGAAGAGACCCAGTACTTC.

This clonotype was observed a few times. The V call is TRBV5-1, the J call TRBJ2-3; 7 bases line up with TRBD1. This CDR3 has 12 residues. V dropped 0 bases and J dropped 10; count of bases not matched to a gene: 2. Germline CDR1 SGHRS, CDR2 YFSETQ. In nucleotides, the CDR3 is TGCGCCAGCAGCTTGGAGGACAGGTCGCAGTATTTT. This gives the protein CASSLEDRSQYF.

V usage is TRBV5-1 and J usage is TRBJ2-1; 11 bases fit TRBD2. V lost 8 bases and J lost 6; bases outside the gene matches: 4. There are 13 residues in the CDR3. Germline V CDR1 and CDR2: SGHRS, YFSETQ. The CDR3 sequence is CASSSGGFNEQFF. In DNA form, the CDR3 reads TGCGCCAGTTCTAGCGGGGGGTTCAATGAGCAGTTCTTC.

The CDR3 is CASSLVPGLNQPQHF. CDR3 sequence (DNA): TGTGCCAGCAGCTTAGTCCCAGGACTTAATCAGCCCCAGCATTTT. V usage is TRBV7-6 and J usage is TRBJ1-5; D is unclear. The V and J ends lost 1 base and 4 bases respectively, with 11 bases between them. This CDR3 has 15 residues. Germline V gene data show CDR1 as SGHVS and CDR2 as FNYEAQ.

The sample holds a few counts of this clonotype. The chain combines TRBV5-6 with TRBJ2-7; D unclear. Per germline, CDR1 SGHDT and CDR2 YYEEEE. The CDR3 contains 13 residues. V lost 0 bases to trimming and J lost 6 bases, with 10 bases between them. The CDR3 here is CASSLGVLGEQYF. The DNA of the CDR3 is TGTGCCAGCAGCTTGGGGGTGCTCGGCGAGCAGTACTTC. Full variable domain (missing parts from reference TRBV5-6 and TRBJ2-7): DAGVTQSPTHLIKTRGQQVTLRCSPKSGHDTVSWYQQALGQGPQFIFQYYEEEERQRGNFPDRFSGHQFPNYSSELNVNALLLGDSALYLCASSLGVLGEQYFGPGTRLTVT.

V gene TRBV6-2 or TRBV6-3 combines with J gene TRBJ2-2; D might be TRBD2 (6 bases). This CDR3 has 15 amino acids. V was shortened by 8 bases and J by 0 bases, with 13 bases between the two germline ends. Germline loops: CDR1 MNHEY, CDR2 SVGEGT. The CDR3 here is CASLRRGANTGELFF. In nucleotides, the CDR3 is TGTGCCAGCCTCCGGAGGGGCGCGAACACCGGGGAGCTGTTTTTT.

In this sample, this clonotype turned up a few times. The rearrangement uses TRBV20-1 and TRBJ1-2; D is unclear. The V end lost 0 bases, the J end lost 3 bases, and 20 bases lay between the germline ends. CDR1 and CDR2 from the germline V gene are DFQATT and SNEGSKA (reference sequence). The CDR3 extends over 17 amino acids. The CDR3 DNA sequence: TGCAGTGCTAGAGATACTCGTATTCCGCAGGCTGACTATGGCTACACCTTC. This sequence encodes CSARDTRIPQADYGYTF.

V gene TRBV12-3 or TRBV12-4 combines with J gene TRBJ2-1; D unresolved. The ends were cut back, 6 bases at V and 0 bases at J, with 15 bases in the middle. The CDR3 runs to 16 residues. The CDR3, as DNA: TGTGCCAGCAGCCTTGTAGCAGGTATCTCCTACAATGAGCAGTTCTTC. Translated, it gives CASSLVAGISYNEQFF.

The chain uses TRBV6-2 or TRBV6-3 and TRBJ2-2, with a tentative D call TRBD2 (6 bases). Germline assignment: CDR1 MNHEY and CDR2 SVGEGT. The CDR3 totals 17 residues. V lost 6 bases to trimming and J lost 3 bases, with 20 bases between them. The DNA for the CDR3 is TGTGCCAGCAGCCGACTGGGGGGTAGCGGATACACCGGGGAGCTGTTTTTT. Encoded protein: CASSRLGGSGYTGELFF.

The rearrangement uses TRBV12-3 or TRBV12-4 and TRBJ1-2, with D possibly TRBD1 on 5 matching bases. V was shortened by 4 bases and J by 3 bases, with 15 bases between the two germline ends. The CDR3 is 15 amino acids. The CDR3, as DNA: TGTGCCAGCAGTTCCTCCGCTAGGGGACACTATGGCTACACCTTC. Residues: CASSSSARGHYGYTF.

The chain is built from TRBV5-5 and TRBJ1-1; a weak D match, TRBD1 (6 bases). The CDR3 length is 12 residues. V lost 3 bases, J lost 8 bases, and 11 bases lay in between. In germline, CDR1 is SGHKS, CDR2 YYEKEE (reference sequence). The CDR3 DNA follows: TGTGCCAGCAGCTCCGGACAGCTCGAAGCTTTCTTT. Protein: CASSSGQLEAFF.

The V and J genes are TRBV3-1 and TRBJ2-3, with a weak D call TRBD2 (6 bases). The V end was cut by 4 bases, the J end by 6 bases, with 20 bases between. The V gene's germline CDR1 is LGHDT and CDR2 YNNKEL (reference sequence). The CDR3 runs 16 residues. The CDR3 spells CASSPVKGRGPDTQYF. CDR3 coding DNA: TGTGCCAGCAGCCCGGTTAAAGGGCGGGGCCCCGATACGCAGTATTTT.

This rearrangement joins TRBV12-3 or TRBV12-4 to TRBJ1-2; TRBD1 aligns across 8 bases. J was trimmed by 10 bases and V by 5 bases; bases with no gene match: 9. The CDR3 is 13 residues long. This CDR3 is CASSNRQGRLYTF. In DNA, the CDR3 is TGTGCCAGCAGTAACCGACAGGGGCGCCTCTACACCTTC.

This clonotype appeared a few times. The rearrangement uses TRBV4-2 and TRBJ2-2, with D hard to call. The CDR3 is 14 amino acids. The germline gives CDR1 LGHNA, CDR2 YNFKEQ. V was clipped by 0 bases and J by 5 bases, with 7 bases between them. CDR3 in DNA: TGTGCCAGCAGCCAAGATGTTAAGACCGGGGAGCTGTTTTTT. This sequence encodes CASSQDVKTGELFF.

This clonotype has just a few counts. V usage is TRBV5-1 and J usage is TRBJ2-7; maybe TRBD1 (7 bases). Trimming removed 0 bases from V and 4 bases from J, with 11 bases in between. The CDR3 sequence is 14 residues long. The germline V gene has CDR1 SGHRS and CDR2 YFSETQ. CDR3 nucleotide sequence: TGCGCCAGCAGCTTGGGGCGGGACAGATACGAGCAGTACTTC. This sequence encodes CASSLGRDRYEQYF.

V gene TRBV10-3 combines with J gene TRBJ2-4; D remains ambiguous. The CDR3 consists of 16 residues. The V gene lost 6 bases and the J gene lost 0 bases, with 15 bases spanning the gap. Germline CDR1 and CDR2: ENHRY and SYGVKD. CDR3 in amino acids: CAIREAKTLAKNIQYF. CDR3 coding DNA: TGTGCCATCAGAGAGGCTAAGACACTAGCCAAAAACATTCAGTACTTC.

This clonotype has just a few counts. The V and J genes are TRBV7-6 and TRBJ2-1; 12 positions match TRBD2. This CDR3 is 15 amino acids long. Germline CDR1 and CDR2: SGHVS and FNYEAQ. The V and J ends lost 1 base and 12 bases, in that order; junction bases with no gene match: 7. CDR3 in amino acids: CASSLETSGSRGQFF. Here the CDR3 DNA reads TGTGCCAGCAGCTTAGAGACTAGCGGGAGCCGGGGGCAGTTCTTC.